This T cell receptor beta chain comes out of a study of cytomegalovirus exposure and HLA in healthy donors (dated by TCRdb to the late 2010s). For the study in its entirety: In an earlier analysis of 587 of the donors, around 290 Gb of sequence data and about 110 million unique TCR beta sequences from roughly 200 million T cells were reported. The later analysis used no new phenotypic data to find candidate immune exposures, relying instead on TCR beta sequences and their occurrence across donors. Around 300 gigabases of sequencing data and 70 million to 85 million unique TCR sequences were included in an early release covering about 600 HLA-typed donors. The number of donors typed differed by locus, with about 629-640 for A, B, C, DRB1 and DQB1, roughly 520 for DQA1, 600 to 610 for DPA1, and some 470 for DPB1. To predict cytomegalovirus infection status, the study brought together high-throughput TCR immunosequencing, statistical association of individual TCRs with disease status, and machine learning. Using immunosequencing, the study profiled T cell repertoires from 500 to 800 subjects and related those repertoires to cytomegalovirus serostatus. A separate validation cohort of roughly 130 different subjects was used in addition to the approximately 700-subject first cohort. The aim of the study was to test whether cataloging public T cell receptors could identify signatures of past pathogen exposure. In a later analysis, previously published TCR beta repertoires from 550 to 700 donors were re-analyzed and high-resolution HLA genotyping was added so that TCR occurrence patterns could be studied. Both class I and class II loci were covered by HLA typing, at four-digit resolution. Donor age, sex, ethnicity and CMV serostatus were compiled alongside the repertoire data. An earlier analysis of roughly 600 of the donors used high-throughput TCR beta sequencing to judge whether each TCR beta V gene segment behaved as functional or pseudogenic. The genetic ancestry cluster associated with self-reported Caucasian donors included about 84% of the approximately 430 genotyped donors. Among under 450 genotyped donors of the cohort, an average of approximately 240,000 unique TCR beta nucleotide sequences were sequenced per donor, around 20% of them non-productive. Every discovery cohort repertoire had been produced on one sequencing platform. Genome-wide SNP genotypes for about 60% of the 666 donors were used in a later genetic analysis, which treated that subset as a discovery cohort. A few DR-DQ haplotypes were handled as single units for association and clustering because linkage in the cohort was strong. The paper as a whole reports these results and caveats: It was suggested by the authors that the approach could potentially be generalized to other disease states and immunological phenotypes. Only TCR beta chains were sequenced in this cohort, and the absence of alpha or paired-chain data limited detectable features. According to a later genetic analysis, donors in an Asian-associated ancestry cluster had fewer N-insertions in productive TCRs than the roughly 700-donor mean. Across donors, most TCR sequences were observed very rarely, whereas some public TCRs were present in many individuals. An earlier analysis of some 560 of the donors showed that most TCR beta V segments appeared in productive rearrangements either about 90% or about 30% of the time, which broadly matched IMGT annotations. A few of the identified cytomegalovirus-associated TCR beta chains were confirmed in vitro to be specific for cytomegalovirus antigens. A later analysis found that TCR association rates varied across HLA loci, with DRB1 alleles showing the most associated TCRs and HLA-C alleles the fewest. In a later analysis, most CMV-associated TCR beta chains were found to appear HLA-restricted, with HLA associations seemingly driven largely by CMV exposure. Several of the top co-occurrence clusters appeared to be linked to parvovirus B19, influenza, CMV and Epstein-Barr virus, according to a later analysis. CMV serostatus was the only immune exposure information available for the cohort. Because some donors lacked HLA typing at each locus, the association tests relied only on the typed subset. V-gene and J-gene trimming of TCR beta chains was associated with a missense DCLRE1C variant in a later genetic analysis, and the association was replicated in an independent cohort. In a later analysis, HLA-associated TCR beta chains showed more clonal expansion and lower generation probabilities than non-associated chains that were equally common. Sequencing depth was assumed to be roughly uniform across donors in the presence/absence analyses, though that assumption may not hold. A further reported finding was that TCR beta sequences accurately predicted the HLA-A and HLA-B alleles for most subjects in the first cohort. In the study, around 160 TCR beta chains were listed as associated with cytomegalovirus. Specific HLA alleles were associated with 15,000 to 20,000 TCR beta sequences at a false discovery rate of 0.05 in a later analysis. Cytomegalovirus status was reported to be diagnosed by the classifier with high specificity and sensitivity in both the original and validation cohorts. Some IMGT-functional V segments, including TRBV6-2 and TRBV6-3, could not be told apart with the 87-base-pair reads, so those segments were excluded. Because counts were too low, about 17 rarely observed V segments, including chromosome 9 orphons, were excluded from the earlier analysis of several hundred of the donors. Correlated functional status among segregating V segments might reflect linkage disequilibrium, but an unknown experimental factor could not be ruled out. A group of highly shared sequence variants was considered likely to be a technical artifact of the sequencing pipeline. When HLA alleles, especially DR and DQ, strongly co-occurred, TCR associations were difficult to assign to individual alleles.

In total, just over 650 healthy bone marrow donors made up the cohort. At the time of sampling, all cohort members were nominally healthy, though unrecorded immune exposures were likely present. The donor was CMV seropositive and belonged to the group of some 290 seropositive cohort members. A peripheral blood sample was collected from each donor, and TCR beta sequencing was performed on peripheral blood mononuclear cells. Genomic DNA extraction from the blood cell samples was performed with the Qiagen DNeasy Blood Extraction Kit. Looking up the germline V gene yields CDR1 SGHTS and CDR2 YDEGEE. The junction shows trimming of 4 bases on V and 9 bases on J, plus 17 bases between the germline ends. The CDR3 spans 13 residues, from the cysteine through the phenylalanine. Just CDR3 DNA is preserved here, 39 bases in frame from base 1. To prepare the library, the immunoSEQ multiplex PCR assay was applied. A mixture of 60 forward primers for TCR Vbeta segments and 13 reverse primers for TCR Jbeta segments was used in the multiplex PCR. Amplification of the CDR3 region of rearranged TCR beta genes was performed with a multiplex PCR assay on genomic DNA. On the Illumina HiSeq System, the amplified TCR beta libraries were sequenced as 87-base-pair reads. The study's own analysis went as follows. In a later analysis, roughly 80 million unique TCR beta chains were counted across the approximately 620 repertoires, and approximately 11 million of these chains were shared by at least two donors. Raw reads were error-corrected and collapsed into unique sequences with a nearest-neighbor algorithm that merged closely related sequences to remove PCR and sequencing errors. V, D and J gene segments were assigned by aligning CDR3 sequences to IMGT reference sequences. For a sequence to be retained, at least a six-nucleotide match to both a V gene segment and a J gene segment was required. A rearrangement was called productive if the CDR3 had no stop codons and remained in frame with V and J, and every other rearrangement was called non-productive. Following IMGT convention, CDR3 was defined as the stretch from the second conserved V-encoded cysteine up to the conserved J-encoded phenylalanine. In an earlier analysis of approximately 500 of the donors, sequences lacking an unambiguous match to a single V gene segment were excluded. In an earlier analysis of a few hundred of the donors, V segments were called functional above 56.7% productive rearrangements and were called segregating when the between-donor standard deviation exceeded 5%. To diagnose cytomegalovirus status from the catalog of TCR beta chain sequences, a statistical classification framework was built. A later analysis assigned V and J genes by comparing TCR nucleotide sequences with IMGT/GENE-DB human TR gene sequences. The TCRdist pipeline was used in a later analysis to assign CDR3 sequences and most-parsimonious VDJ recombination scenarios. A later analysis defined each TCR beta chain by its CDR3 amino acid sequence plus V-gene family, and excluded reads lacking a unique V-gene family. In a later analysis, approximately 590 highly shared, low-generation-probability nucleotide sequences were removed to address suspected cross-contamination and a sequencing artifact. A later analysis calculated a clonal expansion index for each public chain from normalized within-repertoire ranks of inferred template counts. Generation probabilities in a later analysis came from a VDJ recombination model fitted to out-of-frame rearrangements, and those results were checked against IGoR. In a later analysis, TCR-TCR, TCR-HLA and TCR-CMV co-occurrence was scored with hypergeometric tests, and a repertoire-size bias correction was applied to TCR pairs. False discovery rates were estimated in a later analysis by permuting HLA or CMV assignments 20 times. In a later analysis, co-occurring TCRs were grouped using DBSCAN, and TCRdist sequence similarity was added for clustering within HLA-allele-positive subsets. Co-occurrence clustering excluded repertoires with fewer than 30,000 or more than 120,000 public chains, plus five with anomalous nucleotide sharing. In its TCRdb copy, this immuneACCESS table keeps in-frame sequences only and misses some clones. Where compared with another copy, unresolved V genes explain less than half of these, and the others have no known cause. V, J and clone size were drawn from that table, and D and trimming were deduced from the DNA. The sample records 150,000 to 200,000 clones, 77% of which are singletons. Around 1.5% of the sample rests with the top ten.

Concerning this clone: The antigen it recognizes is unknown. Base qualities are not recorded, but no much larger clone differs from it by a single base.

The sequenced sample was PBMCs. Recombination joined TRBV5-8 with TRBJ2-7; the D gene identity is not certain. This TCR was sampled from a woman aged 30 to 39 in good health and CMV-seropositive. The CDR3 in this case is CASSPSQRSRQYF. In nucleotides, the sequence is TGTGCCAGCAGCCCGAGCCAGCGCAGCCGGCAGTACTTC.